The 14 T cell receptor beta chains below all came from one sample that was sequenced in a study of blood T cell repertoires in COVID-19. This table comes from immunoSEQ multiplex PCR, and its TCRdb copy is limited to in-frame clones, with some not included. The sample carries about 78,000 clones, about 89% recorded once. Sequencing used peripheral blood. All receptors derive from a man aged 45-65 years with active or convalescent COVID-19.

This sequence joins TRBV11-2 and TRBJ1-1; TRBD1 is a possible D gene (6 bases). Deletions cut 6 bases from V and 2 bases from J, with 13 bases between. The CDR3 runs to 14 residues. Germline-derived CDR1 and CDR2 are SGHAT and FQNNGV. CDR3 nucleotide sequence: TGTGCCAGCAGATGGACAGAGATTAACACTGAAGCTTTCTTT. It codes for CASRWTEINTEAFF.

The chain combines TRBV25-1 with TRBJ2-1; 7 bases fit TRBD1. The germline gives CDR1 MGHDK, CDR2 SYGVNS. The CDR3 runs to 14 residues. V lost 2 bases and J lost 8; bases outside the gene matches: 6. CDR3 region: CASSEEGQIDEQFF. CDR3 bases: TGTGCCAGCAGTGAAGAGGGACAGATCGATGAGCAGTTCTTC.

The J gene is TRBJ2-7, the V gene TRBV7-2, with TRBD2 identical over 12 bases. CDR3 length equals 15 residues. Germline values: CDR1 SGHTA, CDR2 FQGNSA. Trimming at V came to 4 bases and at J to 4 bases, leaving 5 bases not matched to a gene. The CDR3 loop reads CASSSLAGGPYEQYF. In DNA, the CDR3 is TGTGCCAGCAGCTCTCTAGCGGGGGGGCCTTACGAGCAGTACTTC.

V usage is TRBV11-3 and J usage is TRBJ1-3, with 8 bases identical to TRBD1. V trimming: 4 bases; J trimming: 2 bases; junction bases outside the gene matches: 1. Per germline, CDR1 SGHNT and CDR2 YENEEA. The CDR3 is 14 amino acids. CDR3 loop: CASSSGQAGNTIYF. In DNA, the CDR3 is TGTGCCAGCAGCTCGGGACAGGCTGGAAACACCATATATTTT.

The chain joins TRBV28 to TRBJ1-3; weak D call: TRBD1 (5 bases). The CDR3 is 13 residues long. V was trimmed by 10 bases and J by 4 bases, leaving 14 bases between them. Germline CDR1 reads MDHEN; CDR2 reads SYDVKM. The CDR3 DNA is TGTGCCACCCAGGGTGGATCAGGAAACACCATATATTTT. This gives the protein CATQGGSGNTIYF. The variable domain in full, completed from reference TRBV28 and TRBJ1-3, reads DVKVTQSSRYLVKRTGEKVFLECVQDMDHENMFWYRQDPGLGLRLIYFSYDVKMKEKGDIPEGYSVSREKKERFSLILESASTNQTSMYLCATQGGSGNTIYFGEGSWLTVV.

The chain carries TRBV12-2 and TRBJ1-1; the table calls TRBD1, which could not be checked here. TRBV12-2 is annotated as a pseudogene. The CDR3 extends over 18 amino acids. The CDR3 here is CASRLDSCRFEGVTEAFF. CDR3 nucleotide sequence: TGTGCAAGTCGCTTAGATTCGTGTCGTTTTGAGGGGGTAACTGAAGCTTTCTTT.

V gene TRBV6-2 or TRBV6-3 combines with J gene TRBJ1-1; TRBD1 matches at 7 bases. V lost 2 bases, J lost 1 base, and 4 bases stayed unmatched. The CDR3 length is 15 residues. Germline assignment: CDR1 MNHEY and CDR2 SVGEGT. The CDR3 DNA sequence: TGTGCCAGCAGTTACCGGACAGGACCGAACACTGAAGCTTTCTTT. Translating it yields CASSYRTGPNTEAFF.

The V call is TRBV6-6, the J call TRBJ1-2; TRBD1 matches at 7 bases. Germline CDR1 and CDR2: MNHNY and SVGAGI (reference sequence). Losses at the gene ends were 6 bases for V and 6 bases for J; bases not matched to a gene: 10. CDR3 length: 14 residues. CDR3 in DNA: TGTGCCAGCAGCTCCAAGGGGGCGCTTAATGGCTACACCTTC. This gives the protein CASSSKGALNGYTF.

The CDR3 here is CAISGSTNEQFF. DNA for the CDR3: TGTGCCATCAGTGGCTCTACCAATGAGCAGTTCTTC. The chain uses TRBV10-3 and TRBJ2-1; D call uncertain. V lost 4 bases, J lost 6 bases, and 7 bases lay in between. The CDR3 is made up of 12 amino acids. CDR1 is ENHRY and CDR2 is SYGVKD in the germline V gene.

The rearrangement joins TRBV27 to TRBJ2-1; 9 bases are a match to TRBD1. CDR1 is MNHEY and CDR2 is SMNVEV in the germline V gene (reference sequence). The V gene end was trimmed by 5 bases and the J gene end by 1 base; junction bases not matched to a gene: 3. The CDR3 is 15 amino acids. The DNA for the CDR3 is TGTGCCAGCAGTAGACAGGGGGGATCCTACAATGAGCAGTTCTTC. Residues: CASSRQGGSYNEQFF.

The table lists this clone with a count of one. CDR3 amino acids: CASSSTLGARETQYF. In DNA form, the CDR3 reads TGTGCCAGCAGCTCCACGCTGGGGGCCCGGGAGACCCAGTACTTC. The chain joins TRBV28 to TRBJ2-5; D is perhaps TRBD1 (6 bases). The CDR3 consists of 15 residues. Trimming pared 6 bases from V and 5 bases from J, leaving 19 bases between. Germline lookup yields CDR1 MDHEN and CDR2 SYDVKM.

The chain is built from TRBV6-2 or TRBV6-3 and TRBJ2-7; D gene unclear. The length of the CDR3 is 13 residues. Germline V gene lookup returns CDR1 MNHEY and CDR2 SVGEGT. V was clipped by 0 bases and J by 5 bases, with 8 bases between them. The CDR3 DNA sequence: TGTGCCAGCAGTTACTCGAACGGTCACGAGCAGTACGTC. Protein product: CASSYSNGHEQYV.

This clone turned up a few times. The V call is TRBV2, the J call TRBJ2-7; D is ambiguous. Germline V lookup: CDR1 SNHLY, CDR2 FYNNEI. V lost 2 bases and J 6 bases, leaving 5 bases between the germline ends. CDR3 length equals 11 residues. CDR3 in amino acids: CASSESFEQYV. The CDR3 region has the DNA TGTGCCAGCAGTGAATCGTTCGAGCAGTACGTC.

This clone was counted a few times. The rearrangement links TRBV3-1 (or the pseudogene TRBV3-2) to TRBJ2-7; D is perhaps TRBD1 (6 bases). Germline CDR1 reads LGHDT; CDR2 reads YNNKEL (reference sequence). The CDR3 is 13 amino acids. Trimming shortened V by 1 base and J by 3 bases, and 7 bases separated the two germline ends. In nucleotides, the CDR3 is TGTGCCAGCAGCCAAGCGGACAGCTACGAGCAGTACGTC. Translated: CASSQADSYEQYV.